The 18 T cell receptor beta chains in this list originate from one sample, sequenced in a study of blood T cells in healthy people across ages (dated by TCRdb to the mid-2010s). Library creation used 5' RACE. The sequencer listed for this sample is Illumina HiSeq 2500. A second 7 to 11 cycle PCR used a sample-barcoded 5' primer and a J-beta primer mix. TCRdb reprocessed the public reads (quality trimming at Q25 with fastp, clone calling with MiXCR) and kept in-frame beta chains. Here each entry gathers all rows of one CDR3 protein and keeps the most common genes and DNA. The sample table lists around 1,500,000 distinct CDR3 sequences, about 30% of them with a count of one. 6.5% to 8.5% of the sample goes to the ten largest clones. Sequenced: blood. All receptors come from a woman in her thirties in good health.

In its sample, this clonotype was seen a few times. A much more abundant neighbour one base away suggests this may be a read error. The chain recombines TRBV10-2 with TRBJ1-6; D not resolved. Between the trimmed V and J ends, which lost 4 bases and 13 bases, there was a span of 14 bases. CDR3 length equals 13 residues. Germline V gene sequence: CDR1 WSHSY, CDR2 SAAADI. The CDR3 loop is CASSVETRNPLHF. The CDR3, as DNA: TGCGCCAGCAGTGTCGAGACCCGGAACCCCCTCCACTTT.

This clonotype was seen repeatedly, ten times or more. This chain uses TRBV4-1 with TRBJ2-7; D possibly corresponds to TRBD2 (7 bases). The CDR3 totals 15 residues. V was cut by 1 base and J by 1 base, with 11 bases left in between. Germline CDR1 is MGHRA and CDR2 is YSYEKL. Written as DNA, the CDR3 is TGCGCCAGCAGCCAAGTAAAGGGGGGGTCCTACGAGCAGTACTTC. Translating it yields CASSQVKGGSYEQYF.

Remarks on this clonotype: A far larger clone is off by one base, so a read error is likely. The rearrangement joins TRBV5-1 to TRBJ2-1; no clear D. The CDR3 totals 15 residues. Germline CDR1 reads SGHRS; CDR2 reads YFSETQ. CDR3 loop: CASSLGLSSYDEQFF. The CDR3 DNA reads TGCGCCAGCAGCTTAGGATTAAGCTCCTACGATGAGCAGTTCTTC.

As regards this clonotype: A read error may be the cause here, since a much bigger clone is one base away. The rearrangement links TRBV12-3 or TRBV12-4 to TRBJ1-2; maybe TRBD1 (5 bases). There are 14 residues in the CDR3. CDR3 nucleotide sequence: TGTGCCAGCGGTTTAACGACAGCGGCGCTTGGCTACACCTTC. Translating it yields CASGLTTAALGYTF.

J is TRBJ2-3 and V is TRBV12-3 or TRBV12-4; no clear D. V lost 5 bases and J lost 2, with 8 bases in between. The CDR3 runs 13 residues. The CDR3 nucleotides are TGTGCCAGCAGTGATCATTCCACAGATACGCAGTATTTT. This codes for CASSDHSTDTQYF.

The chain joins TRBV6-2 or TRBV6-3 to TRBJ2-2; tentatively, D is TRBD1 (7 bases). The V end lost 7 bases, the J end lost 1 base, and 19 bases lay between the germline ends. Germline V gene lookup returns CDR1 MNHEY and CDR2 SVGEGT. The CDR3 loop spans 17 amino acids. The CDR3 reads CASTDAGGTVNTGELFF. DNA of the CDR3: TGTGCCAGCACCGACGCGGGCGGGACAGTGAACACCGGGGAGCTGTTTTTT.

V and J are TRBV12-3 or TRBV12-4 and TRBJ1-5; 9 nucleotides align to TRBD1. The V segment lost 4 bases and the J segment 1 base; nucleotides outside the gene matches: 8. The CDR3 sequence is 17 residues long. CDR3: CASSYQTGGKSNQPQHF. CDR3 coding DNA: TGTGCCAGCAGTTACCAAACAGGGGGCAAAAGCAATCAGCCCCAGCATTTT.

About this clonotype: This sequence may be a read error, since a much larger clone differs from it by one base. The V call is TRBV5-1, the J call TRBJ2-4; D not resolved. The CDR3 runs to 13 residues. Germline CDR1 reads SGHRS; CDR2 reads YFSETQ. The CDR3 region has the DNA TGCGCCGGCAGCTTCGACACGAATAGCATTCAGTACTTC. Its translation is CAGSFDTNSIQYF.

The chain couples TRBV7-9 to TRBJ1-6; D call uncertain. The germline V and J ends were trimmed by 0 bases and 10 bases, with 13 bases remaining between them. The length of the CDR3 is 15 residues. CDR1 is SEHNR and CDR2 is FQNEAQ in the germline V gene (reference sequence). This chain's CDR3 is CASSLAREPGSPLHF. CDR3 coding DNA: TGTGCCAGCAGCTTAGCGCGGGAACCGGGGTCACCCCTCCACTTT.

This clonotype was counted many times. The chain recombines TRBV7-2 with TRBJ2-7, with TRBD2 matching over 9 bases. The CDR3 sequence is 16 residues long. After removal of 6 bases from V and 2 bases from J, the junction contained 11 bases not matched to a gene. The V gene's germline CDR1 is SGHTA and CDR2 FQGNSA. Written as DNA, the CDR3 is TGTGCCAGCAGTCCCTCAGCGGGAGGCCAACCCTACGAGCAGTACTTC. This translates into CASSPSAGGQPYEQYF. The whole variable domain, remainder taken from reference TRBV7-2 and TRBJ2-7, is GAGVSQSPSNKVTEKGKDVELRCDPISGHTALYWYRQSLGQGLEFLIYFQGNSAPDKSGLPSDRFSAERTGGSVSTLTIQRTQQEDSAVYLCASSPSAGGQPYEQYFGPGTRLTVT.

The CDR3 loop is CASRPAGTGNQPQHF. CDR3 coding DNA: TGTGCCAGCAGACCTGCCGGGACAGGGAATCAGCCCCAGCATTTT. V gene TRBV27 combines with J gene TRBJ1-5, with 9 positions matching TRBD1. Germline CDR1 is MNHEY and CDR2 is SMNVEV (reference sequence). This CDR3 region has 15 residues. V was clipped by 6 bases and J by 4 bases; unmatched bases: 7.

This clonotype came up many times. The chain has TRBV12-3 or TRBV12-4 and TRBJ2-5; D is unclear. The CDR3 has 13 residues. Trimming left V 3 bases short and J 4 bases short, with 9 bases between. CDR3: CASSLDHIETQYF. CDR3 in DNA: TGTGCCAGCAGTTTGGACCACATAGAGACCCAGTACTTC.

In DNA form, the CDR3 reads TGCAGTGCTAGAGATCGCCCCATTACTGAAGCTTTCTTT. Its translation: CSARDRPITEAFF. The rearrangement links TRBV20-1 to TRBJ1-1; D remains ambiguous. The V gene's germline CDR1 is DFQATT and CDR2 SNEGSKA (reference sequence). The CDR3 contains 13 residues. Trimming cost V 0 bases and J 5 bases, with 10 bases left between them.

This clonotype turned up a few times. An end of the junction does not agree with germline; a read error may underlie this. CDR3 residues: CACSQVRAGSYEQYF. The DNA for the CDR3 is TGCGCCTGCAGCCAAGTTCGAGCAGGATCGTACGAGCAGTACTTC. The chain links TRBV4-3 to TRBJ2-7; D is ambiguous. The CDR3 runs 15 residues. CDR1 is LGHNA and CDR2 is YSLEER in the germline V gene.

In this sample, this clonotype turned up many times. This rearrangement joins TRBV20-1 to TRBJ2-1; unclear D gene. V was pared by 1 base and J by 6 bases, with 7 bases between. CDR1 and CDR2 (germline): DFQATT, SNEGSKA (reference sequence). The length of the CDR3 is 12 residues. CDR3 sequence: CSARGATNEQFF. The CDR3 DNA follows: TGCAGTGCTAGAGGGGCTACCAATGAGCAGTTCTTC.

The CDR3 bases are TGTGCCAGCAGCCCCGACTCACGGTTTCCTTCGGCCCAGCATTTT. As protein: CASSPDSRFPSAQHF. The V gene is TRBV4-2, the J gene TRBJ1-5, with D unresolved. The CDR3 extends over 15 amino acids. CDR1 is LGHNA, CDR2 YNFKEQ, per germline. The germline V and J ends were trimmed by 4 bases and 11 bases, with 21 bases remaining between them.

V and J are TRBV5-1 and TRBJ2-5, with 7 nucleotides matching TRBD2. V lost 0 bases to trimming and J lost 5 bases; unmatched junction nucleotides: 7. The CDR3 is made up of 15 amino acids. Germline CDR1 SGHRS, CDR2 YFSETQ. The CDR3 protein is CASSLVGAGEETQYF. In DNA, the CDR3 is TGCGCCAGCAGCTTGGTCGGCGCGGGGGAGGAGACCCAGTACTTC.

This clonotype was seen a few times. The V and J genes are TRBV5-1 and TRBJ1-1, with D possibly TRBD1 on 6 matching bases. The germline gives CDR1 SGHRS, CDR2 YFSETQ. V was shortened by 4 bases and J by 4 bases, with 14 bases between the two germline ends. This CDR3 is built from 14 residues. The CDR3 bases are TGCGCCAGCAGCACCGTGGGGGCGACCACTGAAGCTTTCTTT. Translating gives CASSTVGATTEAFF.